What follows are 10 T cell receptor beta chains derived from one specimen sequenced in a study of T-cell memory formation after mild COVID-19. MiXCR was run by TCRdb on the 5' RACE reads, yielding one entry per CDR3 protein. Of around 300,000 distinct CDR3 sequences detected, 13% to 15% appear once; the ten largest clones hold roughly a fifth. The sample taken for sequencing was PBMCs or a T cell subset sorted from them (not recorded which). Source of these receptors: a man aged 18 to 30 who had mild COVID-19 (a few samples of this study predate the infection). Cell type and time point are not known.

The CDR3: CASSYSLRGGYTF. Here the CDR3 DNA reads TGTGCCAGCAGTTACTCGTTACGGGGGGGCTACACCTTC. The chain combines TRBV6-5 with TRBJ1-2; D perhaps matches TRBD1 (5 bases). The length of the CDR3 is 13 residues. Trimming removed 0 bases at V and 8 bases at J, with 10 bases between. CDR1 MNHEY and CDR2 SVGAGI come from the germline V gene.

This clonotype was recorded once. For the CDR3, the DNA is TGCAGCGTTGAGGTTTGGGGGATAAGTAGAGCTTTCTTT. Residues: CSVEVWGISRAFF. The chain is built from TRBV29-1 and TRBJ1-1; D is possibly TRBD1 (5 bases). Germline CDR1 reads SQVTM; CDR2 reads ANQGSEA. This CDR3 region has 13 residues. Trimming stripped 3 bases from V and 10 bases from J, with 18 bases between.

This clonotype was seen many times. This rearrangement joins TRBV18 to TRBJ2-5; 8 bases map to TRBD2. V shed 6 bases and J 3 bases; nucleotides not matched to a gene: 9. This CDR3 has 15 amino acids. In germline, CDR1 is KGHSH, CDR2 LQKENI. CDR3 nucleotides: TGTGCCAGCTCCCCGAGGCGGGGGGCCGAAGAGACCCAGTACTTC. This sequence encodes CASSPRRGAEETQYF.

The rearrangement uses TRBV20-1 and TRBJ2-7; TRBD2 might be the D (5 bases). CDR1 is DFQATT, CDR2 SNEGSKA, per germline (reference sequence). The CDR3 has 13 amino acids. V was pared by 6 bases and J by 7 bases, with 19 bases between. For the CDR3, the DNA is TGCAGTGCCCTCGGCGTTATAGGCGGGGAGCAGTACTTC. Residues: CSALGVIGGEQYF.

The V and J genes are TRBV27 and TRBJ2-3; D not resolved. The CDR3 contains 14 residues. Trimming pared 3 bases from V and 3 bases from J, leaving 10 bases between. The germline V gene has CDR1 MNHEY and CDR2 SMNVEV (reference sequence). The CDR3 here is CASSFGPRTDTQYF. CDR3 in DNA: TGTGCCAGCAGTTTTGGCCCTAGAACAGATACGCAGTATTTT.

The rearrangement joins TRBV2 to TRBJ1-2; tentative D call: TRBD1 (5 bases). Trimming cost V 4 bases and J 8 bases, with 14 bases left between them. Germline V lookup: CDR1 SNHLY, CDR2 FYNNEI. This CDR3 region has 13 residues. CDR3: CASSVRRDGGYTF. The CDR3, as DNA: TGTGCCAGCAGTGTCCGCAGGGACGGCGGCTACACCTTC.

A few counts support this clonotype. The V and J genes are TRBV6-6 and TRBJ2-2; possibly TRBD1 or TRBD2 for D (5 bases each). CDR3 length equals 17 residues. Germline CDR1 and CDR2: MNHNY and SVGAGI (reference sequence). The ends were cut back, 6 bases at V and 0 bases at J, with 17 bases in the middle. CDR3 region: CASRGRGQNANTGELFF. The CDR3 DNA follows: TGTGCCAGCAGGGGACGAGGGCAGAACGCGAACACCGGGGAGCTGTTTTTT.

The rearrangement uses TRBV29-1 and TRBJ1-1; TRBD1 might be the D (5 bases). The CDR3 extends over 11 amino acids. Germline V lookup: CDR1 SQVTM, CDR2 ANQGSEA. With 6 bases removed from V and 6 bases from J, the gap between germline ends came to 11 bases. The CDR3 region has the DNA TGCAGCGTCTCCGACAGAGCTGAAGCTTTCTTT. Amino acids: CSVSDRAEAFF.

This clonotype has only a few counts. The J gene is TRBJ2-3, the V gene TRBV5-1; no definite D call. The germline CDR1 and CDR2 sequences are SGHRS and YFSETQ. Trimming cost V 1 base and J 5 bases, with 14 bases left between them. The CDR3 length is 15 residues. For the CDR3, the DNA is TGCGCCAGCAGCTTGACAGCCCCTGTGGGAGATACGCAGTATTTT. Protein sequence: CASSLTAPVGDTQYF.

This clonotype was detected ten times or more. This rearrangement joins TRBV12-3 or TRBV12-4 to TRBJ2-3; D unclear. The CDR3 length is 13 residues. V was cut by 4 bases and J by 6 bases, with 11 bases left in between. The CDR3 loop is CASSSRFRDTQYF. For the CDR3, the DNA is TGTGCCAGCAGTTCCCGATTTCGGGATACGCAGTATTTT.